These T cell receptor beta chains were read from a single sample in a study of human T cells and chemical hapten exposure. TCRdb re-analysed the RACE reads in MiXCR, keeping a single row per CDR3 protein. The repertoire consists of 150,000 to 200,000 distinct CDR3 sequences, with approximately 14% occurring once and the leading ten covering 1.7%. Specimen: whole blood, collected in connection with sensitization to the hapten diphenylcyclopropenone (DPC). The source is a woman aged 25 to 39 with alopecia areata. Some clones in this sample may be carry-over from other donors' samples. The CDR3 runs from the conserved cysteine through the conserved F or W. Each record gives: D gene, J gene, clone size, V gene, CDR3 protein, CDR3 DNA. A D gene is named only where the DNA matches it firmly. Rows give clone size only sometimes, using once, few, many, or a class for an expanded clone.

D gene: TRBD2; J gene: TRBJ2-3; clone size: few; V gene: TRBV4-2; CDR3 protein: CASSQTSGGAPEDTQYF; CDR3 DNA: TGTGCCAGCAGCCAAACAAGCGGGGGGGCCCCTGAAGATACGCAGTATTTT
D gene: NA; J gene: TRBJ2-5; clone size: many; V gene: TRBV29-1; CDR3 protein: CSVSQGLQETQYF; CDR3 DNA: TGCAGCGTGTCACAGGGTTTACAAGAGACCCAGTACTTC
D gene: TRBD1; J gene: TRBJ2-5; clone size: few; V gene: TRBV20-1; CDR3 protein: CSLRDSLQETQYF; CDR3 DNA: TGCAGCCTCCGGGACAGCCTCCAAGAGACCCAGTACTTC
D gene: NA; J gene: TRBJ2-5; clone size: few; V gene: TRBV7-3; CDR3 protein: CASSLGIGETQYF; CDR3 DNA: TGTGCCAGCAGCTTAGGGATAGGAGAGACCCAGTACTTC
D gene: TRBD1; J gene: TRBJ1-5; clone size: few; V gene: TRBV7-8; CDR3 protein: CASSLGGTGGTQPQHF; CDR3 DNA: TGTGCCAGCAGCTTAGGAGGGACAGGGGGGACTCAGCCCCAGCATTTT
D gene: NA; J gene: TRBJ1-2; clone size: NA; V gene: TRBV4-3; CDR3 protein: CASTPGQGANYGYTF; CDR3 DNA: TGCGCCAGCACCCCTGGGCAGGGAGCTAACTATGGCTACACCTTC
D gene: NA; J gene: TRBJ1-3; clone size: few; V gene: TRBV28; CDR3 protein: CASSGNTIYF; CDR3 DNA: TGTGCCAGCAGCGGAAACACCATATATTTT
D gene: NA; J gene: TRBJ1-4; clone size: NA; V gene: TRBV28; CDR3 protein: CANRRGRSSGKLFF; CDR3 DNA: TGTGCCAACAGAAGGGGCCGTTCAAGTGGAAAACTGTTTTTT
D gene: NA; J gene: TRBJ2-1; clone size: many; V gene: TRBV7-9; CDR3 protein: CASSLASEWTPGEQFF; CDR3 DNA: TGTGCCAGCAGCTTAGCTTCAGAGTGGACCCCAGGGGAGCAGTTCTTC
D gene: TRBD1; J gene: TRBJ1-2; clone size: NA; V gene: TRBV7-8; CDR3 protein: CASSPIPGQGADYGYTF; CDR3 DNA: TGTGCCAGCAGCCCGATTCCCGGCCAGGGGGCCGACTATGGCTACACCTTC